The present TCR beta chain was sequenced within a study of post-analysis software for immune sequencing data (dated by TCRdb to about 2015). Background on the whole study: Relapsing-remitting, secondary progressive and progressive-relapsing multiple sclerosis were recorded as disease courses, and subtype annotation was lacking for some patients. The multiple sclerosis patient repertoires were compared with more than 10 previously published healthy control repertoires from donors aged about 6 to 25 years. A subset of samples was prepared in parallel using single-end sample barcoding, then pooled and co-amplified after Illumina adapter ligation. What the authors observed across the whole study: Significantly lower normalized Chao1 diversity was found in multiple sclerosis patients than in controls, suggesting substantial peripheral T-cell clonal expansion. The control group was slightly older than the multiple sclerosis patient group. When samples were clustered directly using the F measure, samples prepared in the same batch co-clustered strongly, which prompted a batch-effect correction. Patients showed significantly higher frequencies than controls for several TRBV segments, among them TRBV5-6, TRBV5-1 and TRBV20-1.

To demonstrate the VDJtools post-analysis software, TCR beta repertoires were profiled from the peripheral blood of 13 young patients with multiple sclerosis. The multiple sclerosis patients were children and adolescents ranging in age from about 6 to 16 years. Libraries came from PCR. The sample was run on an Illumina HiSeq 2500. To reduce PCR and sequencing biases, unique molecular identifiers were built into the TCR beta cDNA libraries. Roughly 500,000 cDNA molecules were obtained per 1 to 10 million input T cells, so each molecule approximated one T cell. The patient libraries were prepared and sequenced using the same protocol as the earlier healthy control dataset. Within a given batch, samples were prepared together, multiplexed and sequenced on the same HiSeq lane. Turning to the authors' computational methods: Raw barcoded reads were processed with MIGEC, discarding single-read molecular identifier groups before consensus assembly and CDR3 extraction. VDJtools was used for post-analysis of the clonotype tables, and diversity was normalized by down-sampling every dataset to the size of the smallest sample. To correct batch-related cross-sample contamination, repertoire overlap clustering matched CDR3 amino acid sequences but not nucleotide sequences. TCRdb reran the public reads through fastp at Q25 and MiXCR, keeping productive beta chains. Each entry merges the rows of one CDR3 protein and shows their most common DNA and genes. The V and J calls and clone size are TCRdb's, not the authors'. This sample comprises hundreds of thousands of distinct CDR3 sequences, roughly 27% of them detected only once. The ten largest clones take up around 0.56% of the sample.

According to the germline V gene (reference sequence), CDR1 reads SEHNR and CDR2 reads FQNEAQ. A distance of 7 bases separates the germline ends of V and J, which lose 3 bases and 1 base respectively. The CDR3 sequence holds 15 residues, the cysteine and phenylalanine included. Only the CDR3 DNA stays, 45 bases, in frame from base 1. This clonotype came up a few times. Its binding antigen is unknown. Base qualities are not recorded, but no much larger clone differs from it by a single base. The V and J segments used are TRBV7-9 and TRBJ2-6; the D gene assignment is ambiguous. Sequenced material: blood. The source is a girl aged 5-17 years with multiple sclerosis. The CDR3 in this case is CASSFYESGANVLTF. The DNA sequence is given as TGTGCCAGCAGCTTCTATGAATCTGGGGCCAACGTCCTGACTTTC.